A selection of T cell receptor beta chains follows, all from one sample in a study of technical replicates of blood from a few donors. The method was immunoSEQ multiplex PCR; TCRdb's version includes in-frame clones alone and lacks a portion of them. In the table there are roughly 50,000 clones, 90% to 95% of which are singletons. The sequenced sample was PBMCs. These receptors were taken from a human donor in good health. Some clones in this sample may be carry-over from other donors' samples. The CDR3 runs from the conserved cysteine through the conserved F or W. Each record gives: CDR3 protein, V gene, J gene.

cdr3_aa: CASSYGGTEAFF
v_call: TRBV6-5
j_call: TRBJ1-1

cdr3_aa: CASTGAYEQYF
v_call: TRBV6-5
j_call: TRBJ2-7

cdr3_aa: CATSARLAGGSWEQFF
v_call: TRBV15
j_call: TRBJ2-1

cdr3_aa: CASSFSAGTDTQYF
v_call: TRBV7-3
j_call: TRBJ2-3

cdr3_aa: CASSQWTVTGELFF
v_call: TRBV4-1
j_call: TRBJ2-2

cdr3_aa: CASSGGTGETDTQYF
v_call: TRBV5-1
j_call: TRBJ2-3

cdr3_aa: CASSDGGNQPQHF
v_call: TRBV2
j_call: TRBJ1-5

cdr3_aa: CASSPSTDTQYF
v_call: TRBV6-6
j_call: TRBJ2-3

cdr3_aa: CASSGQGASNQPQHF
v_call: TRBV2
j_call: TRBJ1-5

cdr3_aa: CASSSSGTGNTEAFF
v_call: TRBV11-2
j_call: TRBJ1-1

cdr3_aa: CASSEIPDKQPGELFF
v_call: TRBV6-1
j_call: TRBJ2-2

cdr3_aa: CASIIVPNNEQFF
v_call: TRBV2
j_call: TRBJ2-1

cdr3_aa: CASSPNGREQFF
v_call: TRBV4-2
j_call: TRBJ2-1